This T cell receptor beta chain originates from a study of OX40 agonist ivuxolimab in advanced cancers. Looking at the study overall: With a range of roughly 20 to 80, age averaged approximately 64 years, and about 80% were male. Three dose-escalation patients had partial responses: one with hepatocellular carcinoma and two with cutaneous melanoma. The study's findings and limits: At doses 0.1 to 3.0 mg/kg, CD4+ and CD8+ clones expanded.

Germline CDR1 reads SGHAT; CDR2 reads FQNNGV. Between the trimmed V and J ends, which lost 1 base and 5 bases, there was a span of 8 bases. The CDR3 loop spans 13 amino acids. Of note for this clone: Its matching antigen is unknown.

Using immunoSEQ multiplex PCR, the repertoire was profiled, and TCRdb retains in-frame clones only, with some absent. This sample yields tens of thousands of clones, of which 80% to 85% are seen a single time; around 6.7% belongs to the top ten. The sequence was collected from an adult with an advanced solid tumor such as melanoma, head and neck, liver or kidney cancer. The gene calls are TRBV11-2 and TRBJ2-5; the D is unclear. The sequencing here drew on CD4+ or CD8+ T cells sorted from blood, taken in a trial of the OX40 agonist ivuxolimab. CDR3 amino acids: CASSLAAGETQYF. Written as DNA, the CDR3 is TGTGCCAGCAGCTTAGCCGCCGGGGAGACCCAGTACTTC.